The clone carrying this T cell receptor (beta chain) was seen once. What it binds is not known. The V gene's germline CDR1 is SEHNR and CDR2 FQNEAQ (reference sequence). This CDR3 region has 14 residues. The J segment lost 7 bases and the V segment lost 1 base, leaving 7 bases of the junction unmatched. Every isolated RNA sample was fully reverse transcribed, so sequencing captured expressed TCRB transcripts. TCRdb keeps only in-frame clones here, not all; method: immunoSEQ multiplex PCR. The table lists 12,000 to 15,000 clones, roughly 63% of them singletons, with around 0.55% in the top ten. These data belong to a study of beta chain features in type 1 diabetes. Study-wide results and limits: VDJ junctions from patients with type 1 diabetes contained fewer insertions and more deletions. Patients with Type 1 diabetes showed moderately but significantly shorter TCRB CDR3s in all four CD4+ subsets. Amplification by PCR could prefer shorter templates, with the same effect in patients and controls.

The chain uses TRBV7-9 and TRBJ2-7, with 7 bases that match TRBD2. This TCR was recovered from a woman aged 18-35 years with type 1 diabetes. Sequencing was carried out using stem cell memory CD4+ T cells from blood. The CDR3 loop reads CASSLGGGPREQYF. The CDR3 nucleotides are TGTGCCAGCAGCTTAGGCGGGGGACCTAGGGAGCAGTACTTC.